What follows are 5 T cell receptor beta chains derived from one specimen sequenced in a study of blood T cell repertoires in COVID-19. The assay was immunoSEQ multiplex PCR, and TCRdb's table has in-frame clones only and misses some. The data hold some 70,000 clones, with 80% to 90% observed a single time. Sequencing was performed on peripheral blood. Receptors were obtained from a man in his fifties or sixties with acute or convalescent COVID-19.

CDR3 nucleotide sequence: TGTGCCAGCAGTTTACGCCCGGTAGGAGCGGGAGAGGGAGAGACCCAGTACTTC. Its translation is CASSLRPVGAGEGETQYF. The chain couples TRBV27 to TRBJ2-5; 8 bases are shared with TRBD2. The trim removed 2 bases at V and 4 bases at J, leaving 15 bases unmatched. This CDR3 has 18 residues. The germline CDR1 and CDR2 sequences are MNHEY and SMNVEV (reference sequence).

The CDR3 loop is CASSGDIPAGELFF. CDR3 nucleotide sequence: TGCGCCAGCAGCGGGGACATCCCAGCCGGGGAGCTGTTTTTT. This sequence joins TRBV5-1 and TRBJ2-2, with D perhaps matching TRBD1 (6 bases). Deletions cut 4 bases from V and 6 bases from J, with 13 bases between. The germline V gene encodes CDR1 SGHRS and CDR2 YFSETQ. The CDR3 extends over 14 amino acids.

CDR3 sequence reads: CASSLQGGWDQPQHF. Written as DNA, the CDR3 is TGTGCCAGCAGTCTACAGGGCGGGTGGGATCAGCCCCAGCATTTT. V usage is TRBV27 and J usage is TRBJ1-5, with D tentatively TRBD1 (6 bases). The germline V gene has CDR1 MNHEY and CDR2 SMNVEV (reference sequence). The CDR3 spans 15 residues. The V and J ends lost 5 bases and 5 bases respectively, with 16 bases between them.

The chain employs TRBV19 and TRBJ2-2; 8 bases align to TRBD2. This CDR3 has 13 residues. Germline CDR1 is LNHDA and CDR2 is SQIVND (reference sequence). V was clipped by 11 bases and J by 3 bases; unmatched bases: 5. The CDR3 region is CASGLAYTGELFF. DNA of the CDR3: TGTGCCTCAGGACTAGCCTACACCGGGGAGCTGTTTTTT. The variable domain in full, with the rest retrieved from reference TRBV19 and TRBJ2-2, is DGGITQSPKYLFRKEGQNVTLSCEQNLNHDAMYWYRQDPGQGLRLIYYSQIVNDFQKGDIAEGYSVSREKKESFPLTVTSAQKNPTAFYLCASGLAYTGELFFGEGSRLTVL.

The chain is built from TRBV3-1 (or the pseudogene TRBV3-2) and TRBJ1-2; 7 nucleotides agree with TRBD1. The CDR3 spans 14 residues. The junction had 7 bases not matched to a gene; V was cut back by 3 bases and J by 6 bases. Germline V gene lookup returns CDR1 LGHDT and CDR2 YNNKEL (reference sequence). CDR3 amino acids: CASSQTETGHGYTF. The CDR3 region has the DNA TGTGCCAGCAGCCAGACCGAGACAGGGCATGGCTACACCTTC.